This T cell receptor (beta chain) was captured by sequencing in a study of Graves' ophthalmopathy and Graves' hyperthyroidism. Beta-chain TCR CDR3 regions were amplified from RNA transcripts. RT-PCR with HTBI primers came first, then second-round multiplex PCR. TCRdb ran MiXCR on the multiplex PCR reads and lists one entry per CDR3 protein. The table lists some 390,000 distinct CDR3 sequences, around 20% of them singletons, with 1.5% to 2% in the top ten. Germline V gene sequence: CDR1 SGHRS, CDR2 YFSETQ. Trimming took off 0 bases at V and 6 bases at J, with 12 bases between the two ends. CDR3 size: 14 residues. This clonotype came up many times. As diagnostic evidence, clinical symptoms, serum thyroxine, TRAb, thyroid ultrasound and orbital computed tomography were relied upon. Someone took the PBMCs out of approximately 10 ml of fresh peripheral blood.

This sequence was found in a woman aged 18 to 35 with Graves' ophthalmopathy. The genes are TRBV5-1 and TRBJ1-1; tentatively, D is TRBD1 (5 bases). Material: peripheral blood. The CDR3, as DNA: TGCGCCAGCAGCTTGGTTCGGACAACCTCTGAAGCTTTCTTT. Translating it yields CASSLVRTTSEAFF.